This is a list of T cell receptor beta chains from one sample in a study of regulatory T cells in long-lasting Graves disease. TCRdb re-derived calls from the multiplex PCR reads in MiXCR, one entry per CDR3 protein. The data contain over 450,000 distinct CDR3 sequences, under 25% of them singletons. Source: peripheral blood mononuclear cells (PBMCs), taken when the disease was refractory, from a patient treated with antithyroid drugs. The receptors here all came from a female donor with Graves disease. Each CDR3 is given with its conserved first and last residue. A D gene is named only where the DNA matches it firmly. Clone size is shown for a subset of rows, as once, few, many or a class of expanded clone.

abundance	v_gene	j_gene	d_gene	CDR3nt	CDR3aa
few	TRBV24-1	TRBJ2-1	.	TGTGCCACCAGTGATTTGATCCCTTTAGCGGAGGTCCCCTACAATGAGCAGTTCTTC	CATSDLIPLAEVPYNEQFF
many	TRBV27	TRBJ1-5	.	TGTGCCAGCAGTTTAGGGATGAGCAATCAGCCCCAGCATTTT	CASSLGMSNQPQHF
.	TRBV20-1	TRBJ2-7	.	TGCAGTGCTAGTGCTAGCTTATCGGAGCAGTACTTC	CSASASLSEQYF
.	TRBV6-5	TRBJ2-1	TRBD1	TGTGCCAGCAGTTACGGGGCAGGGGGCTTTTATGAGCAGTTCTTC	CASSYGAGGFYEQFF
few	TRBV2	TRBJ2-2	.	TGTGCCAGCATCCCCCAGACGGGTACCACCGGGGAGCTGTTTTTT	CASIPQTGTTGELFF
few	TRBV29-1	TRBJ2-5	TRBD1	TGCAGCGTTGAAGGAGGACAGGTCGTCGGTTCAGAGACCCAGTACTTC	CSVEGGQVVGSETQYF
many	TRBV5-5	TRBJ1-1	.	TGTGCCAGCAGCTTGGTAGGACAGCGGAGTGAAGCTTTCTTT	CASSLVGQRSEAFF
few	TRBV19	TRBJ2-5	TRBD2	TGTGCCAGTAGTAAACTAGCGGGACTCCAAGAGACCCAGTACTTC	CASSKLAGLQETQYF
many	TRBV2	TRBJ2-5	.	TGTGCCAGCAGGGGAAGGGTGTTGGTAAGAGAGACCCAGTACTTC	CASRGRVLVRETQYF
.	TRBV20-1	TRBJ1-1	.	TGCAGTGCTAGTTGGTCGGTTATGAACACTGAAGCTTTCTTT	CSASWSVMNTEAFF
.	TRBV7-8	TRBJ2-7	TRBD2	TGTGCCAGCAGCTTAGGGCCAGAGGCGGGAGGGTACTACGAGCAGTACTTC	CASSLGPEAGGYYEQYF
.	TRBV25-1	TRBJ2-6	.	TGTGCCAGCTCTGAGAGCTCTGGGGCCAACGTCCTGACTTTC	CASSESSGANVLTF
many	TRBV20-1	TRBJ2-7	.	TGCAGTGCTATCTACTTTTCCCCCTACGAGCAGTACTTC	CSAIYFSPYEQYF
many	TRBV7-2	TRBJ1-5	.	TGTGCCAGCAGCCCCACCGGGACAAATCAGCCCCAGCATTTT	CASSPTGTNQPQHF
.	TRBV7-2	TRBJ2-1	TRBD2	TGTGCCAGCAGCTTAGAAGGGAGGGCTCGGTACAATGAGCAGTTCTTC	CASSLEGRARYNEQFF
.	TRBV11-3	TRBJ2-2	.	TGTGCCAGCAGGGAGAGGGTCGCCGGGGAGCTGTTTTTT	CASRERVAGELFF
.	TRBV19	TRBJ1-2	.	TGTGCCAGTAGTATAAACAGCTTTACCTATGGCTACACCTTC	CASSINSFTYGYTF
many	TRBV20-1	TRBJ2-7	TRBD2	TGCAGTGCCACCTCGGCTAGCGGGGGGGGCGTTTCGTACGAGCAGTACTTC	CSATSASGGGVSYEQYF
many	TRBV5-1	TRBJ1-1	.	TGCGCCAGCAGCGTGGGACTAATGAACACTGAAGCTTTCTTT	CASSVGLMNTEAFF
few	TRBV7-9	TRBJ1-2	TRBD1	TGTGCCAGCAGTCTCGTCTCGACAGGGGGCCTTGGCTACACCTTC	CASSLVSTGGLGYTF
few	TRBV28	TRBJ2-1	TRBD2	TGTGCCAGCACCCTAGCGGGACTAACCTACAATGAGCAGTTCTTC	CASTLAGLTYNEQFF
many	TRBV24-1	TRBJ2-7	.	TGTGCCACCAGTGAGGGCGGAGAGACCTACGAGCAGTACTTC	CATSEGGETYEQYF
.	TRBV3-1	TRBJ1-1	.	TGTGCCAGCAGCCCCAGGGATGGAACTGAAGCTTTCTTT	CASSPRDGTEAFF
.	TRBV7-9	TRBJ1-3	.	TGTGCCGCCGGGGTAGGCTCCTCTGGAAACACCATATATTTT	CAAGVGSSGNTIYF
.	TRBV24-1	TRBJ2-1	.	TGTGCCACCAGCGCAGGCAACTCATACAATGAGCAGTTCTTC	CATSAGNSYNEQFF
few	TRBV19	TRBJ1-5	.	TGTGCCAGTAGTATAGGGGGGGGTCTCTATCAGCCCCAGCATTTT	CASSIGGGLYQPQHF
many	TRBV6-1	TRBJ2-5	.	TGTGCCAGCACCTCACTAGCTTCCCAAGAGACCCAGTACTTC	CASTSLASQETQYF
.	TRBV7-8	TRBJ1-5	TRBD1	TGTGCCAGCAGCTTAATTCAACCGGGACAGGGGGACCAGCCCCAGCATTTT	CASSLIQPGQGDQPQHF
.	TRBV9	TRBJ2-7	TRBD2	TGTGCCAGCTCCGCTGGACTAGCGGGAGACGAGCAGTACTTC	CASSAGLAGDEQYF
many	TRBV7-2	TRBJ2-7	TRBD1	TGTGCCAGCAGCCTACACGGACAGGGCCTCTTAAACGAGCAGTACTTC	CASSLHGQGLLNEQYF